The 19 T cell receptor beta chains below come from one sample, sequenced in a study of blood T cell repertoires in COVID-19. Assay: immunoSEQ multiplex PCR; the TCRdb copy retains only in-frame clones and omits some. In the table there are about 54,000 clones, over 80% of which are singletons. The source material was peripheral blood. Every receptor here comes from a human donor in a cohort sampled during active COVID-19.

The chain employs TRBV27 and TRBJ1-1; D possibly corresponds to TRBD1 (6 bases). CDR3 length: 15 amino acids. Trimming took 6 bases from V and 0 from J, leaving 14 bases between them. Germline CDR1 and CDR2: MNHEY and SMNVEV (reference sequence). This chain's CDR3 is CASRLHDRLNTEAFF. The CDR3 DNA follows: TGTGCCAGCAGACTACATGACAGGCTGAACACTGAAGCTTTCTTT.

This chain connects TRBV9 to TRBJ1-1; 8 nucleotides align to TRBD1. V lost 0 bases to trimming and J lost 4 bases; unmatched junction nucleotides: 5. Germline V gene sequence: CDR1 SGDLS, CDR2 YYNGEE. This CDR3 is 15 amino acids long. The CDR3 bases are TGTGCCAGCAGCGTAGAGTCCCAGGGGGCCACTGAAGCTTTCTTT. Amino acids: CASSVESQGATEAFF.

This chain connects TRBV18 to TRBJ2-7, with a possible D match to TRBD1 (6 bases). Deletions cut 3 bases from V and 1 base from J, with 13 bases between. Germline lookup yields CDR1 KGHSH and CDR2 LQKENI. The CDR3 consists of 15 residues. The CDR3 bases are TGTGCCAGCTCACCCACGACAGGCCAATCCTACGAGCAGTACTTC. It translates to CASSPTTGQSYEQYF.

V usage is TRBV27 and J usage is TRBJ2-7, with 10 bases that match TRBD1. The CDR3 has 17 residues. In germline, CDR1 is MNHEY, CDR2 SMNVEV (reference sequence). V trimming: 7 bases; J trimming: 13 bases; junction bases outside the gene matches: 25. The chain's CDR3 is CASTQSTITGTGARLYF. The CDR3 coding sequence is TGTGCCAGCACTCAATCAACGATCACCGGGACAGGGGCACGCCTTTACTTC.

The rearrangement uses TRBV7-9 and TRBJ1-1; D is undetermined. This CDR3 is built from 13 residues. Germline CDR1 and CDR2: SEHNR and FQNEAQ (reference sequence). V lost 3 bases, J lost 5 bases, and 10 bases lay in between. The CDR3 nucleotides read TGTGCCAGCAGCTTCGCCCGGCGGACTGAAGCTTTCTTT. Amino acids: CASSFARRTEAFF.

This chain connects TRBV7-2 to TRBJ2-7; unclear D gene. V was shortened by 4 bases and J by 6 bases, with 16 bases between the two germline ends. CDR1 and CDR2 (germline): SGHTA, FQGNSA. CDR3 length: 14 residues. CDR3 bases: TGTGCCAGCAGCTCCCAGGCCCACCTCTCCGAGCAGTACTTC. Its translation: CASSSQAHLSEQYF.

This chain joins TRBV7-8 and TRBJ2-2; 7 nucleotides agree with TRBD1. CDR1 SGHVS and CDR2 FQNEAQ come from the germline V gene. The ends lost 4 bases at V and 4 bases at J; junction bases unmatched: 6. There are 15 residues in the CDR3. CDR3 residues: CASSSLQGFTGELFF. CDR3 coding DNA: TGTGCCAGCAGCTCACTACAGGGGTTCACCGGGGAGCTGTTTTTT.

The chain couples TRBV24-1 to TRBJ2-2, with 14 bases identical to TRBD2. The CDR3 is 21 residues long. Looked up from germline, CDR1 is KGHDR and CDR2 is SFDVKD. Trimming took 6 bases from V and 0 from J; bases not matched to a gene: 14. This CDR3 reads CATSIQTGTSGGYANTGELFF. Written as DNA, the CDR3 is TGTGCCACCAGTATTCAAACCGGGACTAGCGGGGGATATGCGAACACCGGGGAGCTGTTTTTT.

Here the CDR3 DNA reads TGCGCCAGCAGCCAGACCGGGACAGAGACCTACGAGCAGTACTTC. Translated: CASSQTGTETYEQYF. The rearrangement links TRBV4-1 to TRBJ2-7; 7 nucleotides agree with TRBD1. This CDR3 spans 15 amino acids. V lost 3 bases to trimming and J lost 2 bases; unmatched junction nucleotides: 7. The V gene's germline CDR1 is MGHRA and CDR2 YSYEKL.

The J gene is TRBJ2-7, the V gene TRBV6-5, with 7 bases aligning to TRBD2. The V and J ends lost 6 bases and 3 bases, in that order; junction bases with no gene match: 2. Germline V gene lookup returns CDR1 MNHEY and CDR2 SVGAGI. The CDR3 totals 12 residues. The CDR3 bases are TGTGCCAGCAGGGGGACTATCTACGAGCAGTACTTC. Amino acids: CASRGTIYEQYF.

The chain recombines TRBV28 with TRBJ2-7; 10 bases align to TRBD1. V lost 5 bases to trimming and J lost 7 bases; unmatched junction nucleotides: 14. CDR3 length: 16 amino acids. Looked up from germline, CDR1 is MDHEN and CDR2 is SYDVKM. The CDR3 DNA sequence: TGTGCCAGCAGTAACACCGGGACAGGGGTCATCGCGGAGCAGTACTTC. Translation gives CASSNTGTGVIAEQYF.

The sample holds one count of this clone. CDR3 nucleotide sequence: TGTGCCAGCAGGGGGACTGCCCGGGACTATGGCTACACCTTC. It codes for CASRGTARDYGYTF. This rearrangement joins TRBV6-5 to TRBJ1-2; the D gene is possibly TRBD1 (5 bases). The CDR3 consists of 14 residues. With 6 bases removed from V and 3 bases from J, the gap between germline ends came to 14 bases. The V gene's germline CDR1 is MNHEY and CDR2 SVGAGI.

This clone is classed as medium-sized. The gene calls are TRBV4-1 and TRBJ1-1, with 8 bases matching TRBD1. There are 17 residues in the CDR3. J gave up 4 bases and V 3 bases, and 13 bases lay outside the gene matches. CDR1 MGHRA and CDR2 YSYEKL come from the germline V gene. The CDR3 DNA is TGCGCCAGCAGCCACCTTTTCAGACAGGGGAAGGGCACTGAAGCTTTCTTT. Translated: CASSHLFRQGKGTEAFF.

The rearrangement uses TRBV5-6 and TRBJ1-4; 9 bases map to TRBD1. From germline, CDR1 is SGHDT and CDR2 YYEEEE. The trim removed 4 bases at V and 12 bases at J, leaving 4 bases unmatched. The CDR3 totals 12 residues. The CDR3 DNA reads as TGTGCCAGCAGCCCGACAGGGGGGCAACTGTTTTTT. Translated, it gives CASSPTGGQLFF. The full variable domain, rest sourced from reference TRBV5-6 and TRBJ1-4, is DAGVTQSPTHLIKTRGQQVTLRCSPKSGHDTVSWYQQALGQGPQFIFQYYEEEERQRGNFPDRFSGHQFPNYSSELNVNALLLGDSALYLCASSPTGGQLFFGSGTQLSVL.

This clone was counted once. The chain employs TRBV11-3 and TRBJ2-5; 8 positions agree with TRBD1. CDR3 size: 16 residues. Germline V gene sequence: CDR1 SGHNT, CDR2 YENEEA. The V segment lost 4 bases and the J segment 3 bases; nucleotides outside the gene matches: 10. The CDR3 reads CASSYGQGKGEETQYF. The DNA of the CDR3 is TGTGCCAGCAGCTACGGACAGGGAAAAGGGGAAGAGACCCAGTACTTC. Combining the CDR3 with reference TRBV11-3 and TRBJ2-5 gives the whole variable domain EAGVVQSPRYKIIEKKQPVAFWCNPISGHNTLYWYLQNLGQGPELLIRYENEEAVDDSQLPKDRFSAERLKGVDSTLKIQPAELGDSAVYLCASSYGQGKGEETQYFGPGTRLLVL.

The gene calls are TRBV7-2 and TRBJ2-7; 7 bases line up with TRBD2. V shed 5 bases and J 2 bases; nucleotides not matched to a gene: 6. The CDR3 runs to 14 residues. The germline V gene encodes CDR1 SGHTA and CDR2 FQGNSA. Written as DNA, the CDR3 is TGTGCCAGCAGCCTAGGAGCGGGGCCCTACGAGCAGTACTTC. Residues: CASSLGAGPYEQYF.

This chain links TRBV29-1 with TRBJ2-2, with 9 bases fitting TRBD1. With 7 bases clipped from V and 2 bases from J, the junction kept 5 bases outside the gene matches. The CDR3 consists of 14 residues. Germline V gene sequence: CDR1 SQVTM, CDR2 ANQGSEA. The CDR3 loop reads CSGGQGINTGELFF. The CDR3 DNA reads TGCAGCGGGGGACAGGGAATTAACACCGGGGAGCTGTTTTTT.

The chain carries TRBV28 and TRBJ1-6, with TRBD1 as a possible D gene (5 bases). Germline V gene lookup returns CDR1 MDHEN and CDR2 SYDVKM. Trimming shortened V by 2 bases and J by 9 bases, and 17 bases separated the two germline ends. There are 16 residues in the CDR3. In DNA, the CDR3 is TGTGCCAGCAGTTTAGGGGGGTCCCATGGGGGTTCACCCCTCCACTTT. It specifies CASSLGGSHGGSPLHF.

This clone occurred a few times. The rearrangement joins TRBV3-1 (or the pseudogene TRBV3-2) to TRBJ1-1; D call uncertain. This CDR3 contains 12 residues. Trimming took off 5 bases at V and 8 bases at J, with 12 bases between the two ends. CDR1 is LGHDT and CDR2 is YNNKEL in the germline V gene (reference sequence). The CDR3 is CASSSLRGEAFF. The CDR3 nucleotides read TGTGCCAGCAGCTCCCTCAGAGGGGAAGCTTTCTTT.